Below are 4 T cell receptor beta chains sequenced from a single sample in a study of molecular identifiers for immune sequencing clone quantification. MiXCR, applied by TCRdb to the PCR reads, yields one record per CDR3 protein. Of about 500,000 distinct CDR3 sequences listed, over 20% are singletons. Sample: naive CD8+ T cells from blood, with Jurkat cell RNA spiked in. Subset indicated: FACS-sorted CD8+CD4-CCR7+CD45RA+ naive T cells. These receptors all stem from a human donor in good health. Some libraries in this study had Jurkat cell RNA spiked in.

This chain links TRBV11-2 with TRBJ1-2; D remains unclear. The V end was cut by 0 bases, the J end by 5 bases, with 10 bases between. The germline gives CDR1 SGHAT, CDR2 FQNNGV. The CDR3 consists of 14 residues. CDR3: CASSLDYGSYGYTF. Here the CDR3 DNA reads TGTGCCAGCAGCTTAGATTATGGGAGTTATGGCTACACCTTC. Supplemented by reference TRBV11-2 and TRBJ1-2, the full variable domain reads EAGVAQSPRYKIIEKRQSVAFWCNPISGHATLYWYQQILGQGPKLLIQFQNNGVVDDSQLPKDRFSAERLKGVDSTLKIQPAKLEDSAVYLCASSLDYGSYGYTFGSGTRLTVV.

About this clonotype: With a much larger clone just one base away, this may be a read error. Because the CDR3 is missing its conserved closing phenylalanine or tryptophan, this is likely a read error. The J gene is TRBJ2-7, the V gene TRBV20-1, with D perhaps matching TRBD1 (6 bases). The CDR3 has 15 amino acids. CDR1 and CDR2 from the germline V gene are DFQATT and SNEGSKA (reference sequence). V gave up 3 bases and J gave up 0 bases, with 15 bases separating them. The CDR3 is CSASVDSMSSYEQYS. The CDR3 DNA is TGCAGTGCTAGCGTGGACAGCATGAGCTCCTACGAGCAGTACTCC.

With respect to this clonotype: A much larger clone differs by one base, so this may be a read error. This rearrangement joins TRBV3-1 to TRBJ2-6; TRBD2 aligns across 8 bases. The CDR3 totals 22 residues. Germline V gives CDR1 LGHDT, CDR2 YNNKEL (reference sequence). The CDR3 region has the DNA TGTGCCAGCAGCCAAGATCGGTTAAATCTGGTTAGCGGGGCCTCTGGGGCCAACGTCCCGACTTTC. Protein product: CASSQDRLNLVSGASGANVPTF.

This clonotype has just a few counts. V gene TRBV6-2 or TRBV6-3 combines with J gene TRBJ2-7; D not certain. The CDR3 consists of 13 residues. The V end lost 2 bases, the J end lost 3 bases, and 8 bases lay between the germline ends. Germline lookup yields CDR1 MNHEY and CDR2 SVGEGT. CDR3 sequence: CASSYAQVYEQYF. The DNA for the CDR3 is TGTGCCAGCAGTTACGCCCAGGTCTACGAGCAGTACTTC.